This T cell receptor beta chain was observed in a study of cytomegalovirus exposure and HLA in healthy donors (dated by TCRdb to about 2017). Study-wide context: In an earlier analysis of 587 of the donors, under 300 Gb of sequence data and 117 million unique TCR beta sequences from about 179 million T cells were reported. In a later analysis, previously published TCR beta repertoires from 666 donors were re-analyzed and high-resolution HLA genotyping was added so that TCR occurrence patterns could be studied. Using immunosequencing, the study profiled T cell repertoires from some 670 subjects and related those repertoires to cytomegalovirus serostatus. Rather than drawing on any new phenotypic data, the later analysis identified candidate immune exposures from TCR beta sequences and the way those sequences occurred across donors. The study was designed to test whether signatures of past pathogen exposure could be identified by cataloging public T cell receptors. Of the roughly 410 genotyped donors, less than 90% were placed in the genetic ancestry cluster associated with self-reported Caucasian donors. Approximately 310 gigabases of sequencing data and roughly 81 million unique TCR sequences made up an early release that covered approximately 620 HLA-typed donors. The number of donors typed differed by locus, with about 620-630 for A, B, C, DRB1 and DQB1, about 500 for DQA1, nearly 610 for DPA1, and some 450 for DPB1. Genome-wide SNP genotypes for about 65% of the roughly 700 donors were used in a later genetic analysis, which treated that subset as a discovery cohort. Donor age, sex, ethnicity and CMV serostatus were collected together with the repertoire data. A separate validation cohort of approximately 130 different subjects was used in addition to the approximately 640-subject first cohort. Four to six DR-DQ haplotypes were handled as single units for association and clustering, since linkage in the cohort was strong. An earlier analysis of 587 of the donors used high-throughput TCR beta sequencing to judge whether each TCR beta V gene segment behaved as functional or pseudogenic. To predict cytomegalovirus infection status, the study combined high-throughput TCR immunosequencing, statistical association of individual TCRs with disease status, and machine learning. On average, around 240,000 unique TCR beta nucleotide sequences were sequenced per donor among 300 to 500 genotyped donors of the cohort, with roughly a sixth of those sequences being non-productive. All discovery cohort repertoires had been generated on a single sequencing platform. Class I and class II HLA loci were covered by the typing at four-digit resolution.

The library was generated by the immunoSEQ multiplex PCR assay. For the multiplex PCR, a mixture combining 60 forward primers for TCR Vbeta segments and 13 reverse primers for TCR Jbeta segments was used. Amplification of the CDR3 region of rearranged TCR beta genes was performed with a multiplex PCR assay on genomic DNA. The amplified TCR beta libraries were sequenced on the Illumina HiSeq System as 87-base-pair reads. The paper's data handling went like this. A later analysis counted approximately 76 million unique TCR beta chains across the 700 or so repertoires, and some 12 million of these chains were shared by at least two donors. Raw reads were error-corrected and collapsed into unique sequences with a nearest-neighbor algorithm that merged closely related sequences to remove PCR and sequencing errors. To assign V, D and J gene segments, CDR3 sequences were aligned to IMGT reference sequences. For a sequence to be retained, a match of at least six nucleotides was required to both a V gene segment and a J gene segment. A rearrangement was called productive if the CDR3 had no stop codons and remained in frame with V and J, and every other rearrangement was called non-productive. Following IMGT convention, CDR3 was defined as the stretch from the second conserved V-encoded cysteine to the conserved J-encoded phenylalanine. The earlier analysis of 587 of the donors excluded sequences that lacked an unambiguous match to a single V gene segment. An earlier analysis of around 600 of the donors classified V segments as functional when productive rearrangements were above 56.7% and as segregating when the standard deviation between donors was above 5%. A statistical classification framework was built for diagnosing cytomegalovirus status from the catalog of TCR beta chain sequences. A later analysis assigned V and J genes by comparing TCR nucleotide sequences with IMGT/GENE-DB human TR gene sequences. The TCRdist pipeline was used in a later analysis to assign CDR3 sequences and most-parsimonious VDJ recombination scenarios. In a later analysis, every TCR beta chain was defined by the combination of its CDR3 amino acid sequence and its V-gene family, and reads without a unique V-gene family were dropped. As a way to deal with suspected cross-contamination and a sequencing artifact, a later analysis dropped hundreds of nucleotide sequences that were highly shared and had low generation probability. In a later analysis, a clonal expansion index for each public chain was calculated from normalized within-repertoire ranks of inferred template counts. In a later analysis, generation probabilities were computed with a VDJ recombination model fitted to out-of-frame rearrangements, and the resulting probabilities were checked against IGoR. In a later analysis, TCR-TCR, TCR-HLA and TCR-CMV co-occurrence was scored with hypergeometric tests, and a repertoire-size bias correction was applied to TCR pairs. In a later analysis, false discovery rates were estimated by permuting HLA or CMV assignments 20 times. In a later analysis, co-occurring TCRs were grouped with DBSCAN, and TCRdist sequence similarity was added when clustering was performed within HLA-allele-positive subsets. For co-occurrence clustering, repertoires with fewer than 30,000 or more than 120,000 public chains were excluded, along with a handful of repertoires with anomalous nucleotide sharing. The table comes from immuneACCESS by way of TCRdb, which keeps in-frame sequences with V and J called. Part of the clones is missing from these tables; in studies checked, under half for an unresolved V gene and the rest for unknown reasons. V, J and clone size derive from that table, while D and trimming were established from the DNA sequence. The sample table shows about 70,000 clones, and 65% to 80% are seen once. Less than 20% of the sample is taken by the ten largest.

Results and caveats for the whole study, not just this receptor: The study gave a list of about 170 TCR beta chains associated with cytomegalovirus. Strong co-occurrence of HLA alleles, especially DR and DQ, made assigning TCR associations to individual alleles difficult. In both the original and validation cohorts, the classifier was reported to diagnose cytomegalovirus status with high specificity and sensitivity. The only immune exposure information available for the cohort was CMV serostatus. Because counts were too low, around 17 rarely observed V segments, including chromosome 9 orphons, were left out of the earlier analysis of 500 to 650 of the donors. A further reported finding was that TCR beta sequences accurately predicted the HLA-A and HLA-B alleles for most subjects in the first cohort. The 87-base-pair reads could not distinguish some IMGT-functional V segments, including TRBV6-2 and TRBV6-3, so those segments were excluded. Only TCR beta chains were sequenced in this cohort, and the absence of alpha or paired-chain data limited detectable features. In a later genetic analysis, a missense DCLRE1C variant was associated with V-gene and J-gene trimming of TCR beta chains, and the association was replicated in an independent cohort. In an earlier analysis of approximately 590 of the donors, most TCR beta V segments appeared in productive rearrangements about 90% or about 30% of the time, broadly matching IMGT annotations. HLA typing was unavailable for some donors at each locus, so association tests used only the typed subset. Across donors, most TCR sequences were observed very rarely, whereas some public TCRs were present in many individuals. A few of the identified cytomegalovirus-associated TCR beta chains were confirmed in vitro to be specific for cytomegalovirus antigens. The sequencing pipeline was judged likely to have produced a cluster of highly shared sequence variants as a technical artifact. Correlated functional status among segregating V segments might be attributable to linkage disequilibrium, but an unknown experimental factor could not be ruled out. The presence/absence analyses assumed that sequencing depth was roughly uniform across donors, and that assumption may not be true. A later analysis found that most CMV-associated TCR beta chains appeared HLA-restricted, with HLA associations seemingly driven largely by CMV exposure. A later genetic analysis reported fewer N-insertions in productive TCRs among donors in an Asian-associated ancestry cluster than the roughly 620-donor mean. It was suggested by the authors that the approach could potentially be generalized to other disease states and immunological phenotypes. In a later analysis, HLA-associated TCR beta chains were found to be more clonally expanded and to have lower generation probabilities than equally common non-associated chains. According to a later analysis, parvovirus B19, influenza, CMV and Epstein-Barr virus appeared linked to several top co-occurrence clusters. According to a later analysis, TCR association rates differed among HLA loci, with DRB1 alleles showing the most associated TCRs and HLA-C alleles showing the fewest. In a later analysis, around 15,000 TCR beta sequences were associated with specific HLA alleles at a false discovery rate of 0.05.

The junction carries 10 bases between V and J, which are trimmed by 4 bases and 2 bases respectively. CDR1 and CDR2, per the germline V gene, are MNHEY and SVGAGI. From the cysteine through the phenylalanine, the CDR3 covers 14 amino acids. The read is trimmed to its CDR3 DNA, 42 bases read in frame from base 1. To note about this clone: No cognate antigen has been identified for it. Qualities for individual bases were not recorded, and no much larger clone is one base off.

The cohort comprised some 730 healthy bone marrow donors. At the time of sampling, every cohort member was nominally healthy, though immune exposures that went unrecorded were likely present. The donor was CMV seropositive and was included in the group of 289 seropositive cohort members. Each donor provided a peripheral blood sample, and peripheral blood mononuclear cells were used for TCR beta sequencing. Genomic DNA was extracted from the blood cell samples with the Qiagen DNeasy Blood Extraction Kit. The clonotype originates from a man aged 35-49 years in good health and CMV-seropositive. This sequence uses TRBV6-5 and TRBJ2-3; the D gene is perhaps TRBD2, on 5 matching bases. What was sequenced was PBMCs. The DNA is as follows: TGTGCCAGCAGTTCTCCTAGCTTCACAGATACGCAGTATTTT. Its amino acids are CASSSPSFTDTQYF.